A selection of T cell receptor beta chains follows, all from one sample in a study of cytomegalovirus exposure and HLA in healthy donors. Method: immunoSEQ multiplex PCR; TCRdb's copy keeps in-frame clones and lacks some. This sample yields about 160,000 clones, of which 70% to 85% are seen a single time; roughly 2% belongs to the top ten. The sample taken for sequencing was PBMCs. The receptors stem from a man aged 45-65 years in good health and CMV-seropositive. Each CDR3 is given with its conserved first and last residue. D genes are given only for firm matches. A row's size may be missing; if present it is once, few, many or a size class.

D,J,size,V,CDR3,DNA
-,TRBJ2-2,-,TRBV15,CATSSPRWGANTGELFF,TGTGCCACCAGCAGTCCGCGCTGGGGGGCGAACACCGGGGAGCTGTTTTTT
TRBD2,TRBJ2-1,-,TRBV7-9,CASSVGTSGGAYNEQFF,TGTGCCAGCAGCGTCGGGACTAGCGGGGGGGCCTACAATGAGCAGTTCTTC
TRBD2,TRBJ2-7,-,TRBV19,CASATSGGPYEQYF,TGTGCCAGTGCAACTAGCGGGGGGCCCTACGAGCAGTACTTC
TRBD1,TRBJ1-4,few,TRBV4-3,CASSQVPGQGEKLFF,TGCGCCAGCAGCCAAGTCCCGGGACAGGGTGAAAAACTGTTTTTT
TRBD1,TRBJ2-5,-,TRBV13,CASSGRTGEETQYF,TGTGCCAGCTCCGGGAGGACAGGGGAAGAGACCCAGTACTTC
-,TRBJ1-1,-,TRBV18,CASSPPSVNTEAFF,TGTGCCAGCTCCCCCCCCAGCGTGAACACTGAAGCTTTCTTT
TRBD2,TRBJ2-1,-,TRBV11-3,CASSQDPGTSGNNEQFF,TGTGCCAGCAGCCAGGACCCCGGGACTAGCGGTAACAATGAGCAGTTCTTC
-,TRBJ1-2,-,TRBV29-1,CSVEGGLGSNYGYTF,TGCAGCGTTGAAGGTGGCCTCGGGTCTAACTATGGCTACACCTTC
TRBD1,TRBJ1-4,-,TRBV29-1,CSGGGQGGEKLFF,TGCAGCGGGGGAGGACAGGGCGGTGAAAAACTGTTTTTT
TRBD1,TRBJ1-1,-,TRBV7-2,CASSLGAGGYTEAFF,TGTGCCAGCAGCTTAGGGGCAGGGGGCTACACTGAAGCTTTCTTT
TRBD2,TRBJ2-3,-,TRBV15,CATSLAGDTDTQYF,TGTGCCACCTCCCTAGCGGGGGACACAGATACGCAGTATTTT
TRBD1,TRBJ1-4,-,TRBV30,CAWSVRGQGRGGLFF,TGTGCCTGGAGTGTACGGGGACAGGGGAGAGGGGGACTGTTTTTT
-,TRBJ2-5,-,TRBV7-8,CASSSDQGWETQYF,TGTGCCAGCAGCTCGGACCAGGGTTGGGAGACCCAGTACTTC
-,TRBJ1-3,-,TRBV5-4,CASSLAAGGSSGNTIYF,TGTGCCAGCAGCTTGGCGGCCGGCGGGAGCTCTGGAAACACCATATATTTT
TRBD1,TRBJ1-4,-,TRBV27,CASSLSASGGTSEKLFF,TGTGCCAGCAGTCTATCGGCATCAGGGGGAACAAGTGAAAAACTGTTTTTT
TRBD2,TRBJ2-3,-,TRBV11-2,CASSLVGLAVDTQYF,TGTGCCAGCAGCTTAGTTGGGCTAGCGGTAGATACGCAGTATTTT
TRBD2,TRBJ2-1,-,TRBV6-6,CASRILAGVYNEQFF,TGTGCCAGCAGAATCCTAGCGGGGGTGTACAATGAGCAGTTCTTC
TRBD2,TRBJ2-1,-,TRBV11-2,CASSSPTSGGVLEQFF,TGTGCCAGCAGCTCGCCGACTAGCGGGGGAGTACTTGAGCAGTTCTTC
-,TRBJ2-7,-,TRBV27,CASSPPGLRHYEQYF,TGTGCCAGCAGTCCTCCGGGACTCCGGCATTACGAGCAGTACTTC
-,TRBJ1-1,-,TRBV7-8,CASSPIPGQVGTEAFF,TGTGCCAGCAGCCCAATCCCAGGGCAGGTGGGCACTGAAGCTTTCTTT
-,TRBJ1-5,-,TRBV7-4,CASTPLRGYYSNQPQHF,TGTGCCAGCACCCCCCTTCGGGGATATTATAGCAATCAGCCCCAGCATTTT
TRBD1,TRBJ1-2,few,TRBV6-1,CASSESGTGRTYGYTF,TGTGCCAGCAGTGAATCTGGGACAGGGCGCACCTATGGCTACACCTTC
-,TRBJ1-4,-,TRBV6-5,CASSYSAGEKLFF,TGTGCCAGCAGTTACTCAGCCGGGGAAAAACTGTTTTTT
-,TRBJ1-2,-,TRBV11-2,CASSLATGLGYGYTF,TGTGCCAGCAGCTTAGCGACAGGTCTGGGTTATGGCTACACCTTC
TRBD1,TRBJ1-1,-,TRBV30,CAWSVMGRGHTEAFF,TGTGCCTGGAGTGTGATGGGCAGGGGGCACACTGAAGCTTTCTTT
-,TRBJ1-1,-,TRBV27,CASSFRHLNTEAFF,TGTGCCAGCAGTTTTAGACACCTGAACACTGAAGCTTTCTTT
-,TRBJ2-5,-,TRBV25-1,CASSEWGEETQYF,TGTGCCAGCAGTGAATGGGGGGAAGAGACCCAGTACTTC
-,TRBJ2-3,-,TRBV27,CASSLISPPLDTQYF,TGTGCCAGCAGTTTAATTTCCCCTCCTTTGGATACGCAGTATTTT
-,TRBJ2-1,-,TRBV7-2,CASSPSGNEQFF,TGTGCCAGCAGCCCCAGCGGCAATGAGCAGTTCTTC
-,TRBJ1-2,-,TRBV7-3,CASSLTPGYEGYTF,TGTGCCAGCAGCTTAACCCCGGGGTACGAAGGCTACACCTTC
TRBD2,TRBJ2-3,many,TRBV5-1,CASSEARGGGTDTQYF,TGCGCCAGCAGCGAAGCACGGGGGGGCGGCACAGATACGCAGTATTTT
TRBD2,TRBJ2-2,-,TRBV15,CATSRAGLLRGAGMELFF,TGTGCCACCAGCAGGGCGGGACTATTGCGGGGGGCCGGGATGGAGCTGTTTTTT
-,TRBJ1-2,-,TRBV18,CASSPGPQGNYGYTF,TGTGCCAGCTCACCAGGCCCCCAGGGGAACTATGGCTACACCTTC
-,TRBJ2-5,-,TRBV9,CASSAPGGPGETQYF,TGTGCCAGCAGCGCCCCGGGGGGCCCGGGGGAGACCCAGTACTTC
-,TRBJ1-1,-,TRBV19,CASSIQGYMNTEAFF,TGTGCCAGTAGTATTCAGGGCTACATGAACACTGAAGCTTTCTTT
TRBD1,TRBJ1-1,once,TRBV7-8,CASSERGQGNTEAFF,TGTGCCAGCAGCGAGAGGGGACAGGGGAACACTGAAGCTTTCTTT
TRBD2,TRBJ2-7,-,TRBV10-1,CASSAGLAGAYEQYF,TGCGCCAGCAGTGCGGGACTAGCGGGGGCCTACGAGCAGTACTTC
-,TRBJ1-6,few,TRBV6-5,CASSPGHGNSPLHF,TGTGCCAGCAGTCCAGGACACGGGAATTCACCCCTCCACTTT
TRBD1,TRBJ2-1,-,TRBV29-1,CSVEGDRGGFNEQFF,TGCAGCGTTGAGGGGGACAGGGGAGGGTTCAATGAGCAGTTCTTC
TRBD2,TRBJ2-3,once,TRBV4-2,CASSQDLGGGGTDTQYF,TGTGCCAGCAGCCAAGATTTGGGCGGGGGGGGCACAGATACGCAGTATTTT
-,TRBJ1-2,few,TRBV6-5,CASSYTLSPGGYTF,TGTGCCAGCAGTTACACCCTAAGTCCGGGGGGCTACACCTTC
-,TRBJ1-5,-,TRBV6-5,CASSGGIGVNQPQHF,TGTGCCAGCAGTGGAGGGATTGGGGTCAATCAGCCCCAGCATTTT
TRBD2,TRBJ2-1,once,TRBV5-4,CASSLWRGDEQFF,TGTGCCAGCAGCTTGTGGCGGGGGGATGAGCAGTTCTTC
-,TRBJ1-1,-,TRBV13,CANSRDRGEEAFF,TGTGCCAACTCCCGGGACCGGGGGGAAGAAGCTTTCTTT
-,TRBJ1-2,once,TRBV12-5,CASGLLMNYGYTF,TGTGCTAGTGGTTTGCTAATGAACTATGGCTACACCTTC
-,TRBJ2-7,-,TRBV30,CAWSVTSGTEQYF,TGTGCCTGGAGTGTTACGTCGGGAACCGAGCAGTACTTC
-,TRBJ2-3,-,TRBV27,CASRRTGTDTQYF,TGTGCCAGCAGGAGGACAGGCACAGATACGCAGTATTTT
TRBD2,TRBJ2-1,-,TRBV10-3,CAIRGTNNEQFF,TGTGCCATCAGGGGGACTAACAATGAGCAGTTCTTC
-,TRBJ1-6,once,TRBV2,CASSTHTQANNSPLHF,TGTGCCAGCAGCACACATACACAGGCGAATAATTCACCCCTCCACTTT